This T cell receptor beta chain was profiled in a study of T cell changes during pregnancy in multiple sclerosis. Germline V gene sequence: CDR1 SGHRS, CDR2 YFSETQ. The CDR3 covers 15 residues. V shed 0 bases and J shed 4 bases, with 11 bases lying between them. Produced via immunoSEQ multiplex PCR; TCRdb's table is partial and in-frame only. The sample includes tens of thousands of clones, approximately 90% of them seen just once. The starting material was CD4+ T cells from peripheral blood mononuclear cells, obtained after pregnancy. The chain joins TRBV5-1 to TRBJ1-5; D unresolved. This TCR came from a female donor with multiple sclerosis, enrolled in a pregnancy study. The chain's CDR3 is CASSLVPGQNQPQHF. CDR3 nucleotide sequence: TGCGCCAGCAGCTTGGTTCCAGGCCAGAATCAGCCCCAGCATTTT.